These 22 T cell receptor beta chains were sequenced from one sample in a study of T cell changes during pregnancy in multiple sclerosis. Method: immunoSEQ multiplex PCR; TCRdb's copy keeps in-frame clones and lacks some. The repertoire holds 90,000 or so clones, with around 93% as singletons. Source: peripheral blood, taken in the first trimester of pregnancy. These receptors originate from a female donor in good health, enrolled as a control in a pregnancy study.

This chain links TRBV9 with TRBJ1-3; TRBD1 is a possible D gene (5 bases). CDR1 and CDR2 (germline): SGDLS, YYNGEE. V lost 4 bases and J 0 bases, leaving 11 bases between the germline ends. The CDR3 runs to 15 residues. In DNA, the CDR3 is TGTGCCAGCAGCCCCCGACAGAGCTCTGGAAACACCATATATTTT. It codes for CASSPRQSSGNTIYF.

This rearrangement joins TRBV6-5 to TRBJ1-3; D not resolved. Germline values: CDR1 MNHEY, CDR2 SVGAGI. Trimming pared 6 bases from V and 2 bases from J, leaving 8 bases between. The CDR3 totals 13 residues. The CDR3 nucleotides are TGTGCCAGCAGGCCCGGGGCTGGAAACACCATATATTTT. Amino acids: CASRPGAGNTIYF.

V gene TRBV11-2 combines with J gene TRBJ2-3; 8 bases map to TRBD2. CDR1 and CDR2 from the germline V gene are SGHAT and FQNNGV. Unmatched junction bases numbered 4, after V lost 4 bases and J lost 1 base. The CDR3 extends over 15 amino acids. DNA of the CDR3: TGTGCCAGCAGCTCGCCGCGGGGGGGCACAGATACGCAGTATTTT. This encodes CASSSPRGGTDTQYF.

This chain connects TRBV9 to TRBJ2-5, with D perhaps matching TRBD1 (6 bases). Germline V gene lookup returns CDR1 SGDLS and CDR2 YYNGEE. This CDR3 contains 15 residues. The germline V and J ends were trimmed by 6 bases and 5 bases, with 20 bases remaining between them. The CDR3 region is CASTDFRGPGETQYF. In DNA form, the CDR3 reads TGTGCCAGCACCGACTTCAGGGGACCGGGGGAGACCCAGTACTTC.

This sequence joins TRBV19 and TRBJ1-5; 7 nucleotides line up with TRBD1. The CDR3 length is 15 residues. V dropped 6 bases and J dropped 5; count of bases not matched to a gene: 10. Germline CDR1 reads LNHDA; CDR2 reads SQIVND (reference sequence). The CDR3, as DNA: TGTGCCAGTAGCCATACAGGGGTGGCTTATCAGCCCCAGCATTTT. Translated, it gives CASSHTGVAYQPQHF.

The chain links TRBV13 to TRBJ1-2; maybe TRBD1 (6 bases). The germline gives CDR1 PRHDT, CDR2 FYEKMQ (reference sequence). V was cut by 0 bases and J by 3 bases, with 8 bases left in between. The CDR3 length is 14 residues. The CDR3 loop is CASSLGRGHYGYTF. CDR3 coding DNA: TGTGCCAGCAGCTTAGGCAGGGGACACTATGGCTACACCTTC.

This clone was detected once. This rearrangement joins TRBV4-1 to TRBJ1-2; 8 positions agree with TRBD1. The CDR3 contains 15 residues. The V gene's germline CDR1 is MGHRA and CDR2 YSYEKL. With V trimmed by 5 bases and J by 3 bases, 8 bases remained unmatched. CDR3 protein: CASSYGQGRDYGYTF. The CDR3 DNA reads as TGCGCCAGCAGCTACGGACAGGGAAGGGACTATGGCTACACCTTC.

The rearrangement uses TRBV5-4 and TRBJ1-1, with D possibly matching TRBD1 (5 bases). Trimming left V 4 bases short and J 1 base short, with 14 bases between. The CDR3 has 15 residues. CDR1 and CDR2 (germline): SGHNT, YYREEE (reference sequence). The CDR3, as DNA: TGTGCCAGCAGCCTGGCAGGGATCAGGAACACTGAAGCTTTCTTT. Translation gives CASSLAGIRNTEAFF.

This clone appeared a single time. This rearrangement joins TRBV7-2 to TRBJ1-3; D unresolved. Trimming shortened V by 1 base and J by 0 bases, and 7 bases separated the two germline ends. The CDR3 covers 15 residues. Per the germline V gene, CDR1 is SGHTA and CDR2 is FQGNSA. CDR3: CASSLERFSGNTIYF. The CDR3 coding sequence is TGTGCCAGCAGCTTAGAGCGGTTCTCTGGAAACACCATATATTTT.

The chain combines TRBV6-6 with TRBJ1-1; D not resolved. The V and J ends lost 4 bases and 3 bases respectively, with 6 bases between them. Germline CDR1 is MNHNY and CDR2 is SVGAGI (reference sequence). CDR3 length equals 12 residues. The CDR3 spells CASSLGHTEAFF. The CDR3 DNA is TGTGCCAGCAGTTTGGGCCACACTGAAGCTTTCTTT.

The chain couples TRBV27 to TRBJ2-6; D might be TRBD1 (5 bases). Germline V gene data show CDR1 as MNHEY and CDR2 as SMNVEV (reference sequence). The CDR3 totals 20 residues. Trimming cost V 1 base and J 0 bases, with 19 bases left between them. CDR3 sequence: CASSLYPGPRDYSGANVLTF. The CDR3 DNA is TGTGCCAGCAGTTTATACCCCGGTCCCAGGGATTACTCTGGGGCCAACGTCCTGACTTTC.

This rearrangement joins TRBV11-3 to TRBJ2-7, with 11 bases identical to TRBD1. J lost 2 bases, V lost 6 bases, and 6 bases had no gene match. Germline V CDR1 and CDR2: SGHNT, YENEEA. The CDR3 extends over 15 amino acids. The CDR3 spells CASSSPGQGAYEQYF. The CDR3 DNA sequence: TGTGCCAGCAGTTCCCCGGGACAGGGGGCCTACGAGCAGTACTTC.

This clone showed up just once. The chain has TRBV4-1 and TRBJ1-2; D is undetermined. V was shortened by 1 base and J by 7 bases, with 7 bases between the two germline ends. CDR1 MGHRA and CDR2 YSYEKL come from the germline V gene. This CDR3 is 12 amino acids long. The chain's CDR3 is CASSQGSSGYTF. CDR3 DNA sequence: TGCGCCAGCAGCCAAGGGAGTTCTGGCTACACCTTC.

V and J are TRBV4-1 and TRBJ1-4; D is possibly TRBD1 (5 bases). Germline CDR1 and CDR2: MGHRA and YSYEKL. The length of the CDR3 is 17 residues. With 3 bases removed from V and 5 bases from J, the gap between germline ends came to 19 bases. CDR3 DNA sequence: TGCGCCAGCAGCCACCCTCTTACGGGACTGATAAATGAAAAACTGTTTTTT. Amino acids: CASSHPLTGLINEKLFF.

CDR3 amino acids: CASSIGRRGWNEQYF. The CDR3 DNA reads TGTGCCAGTAGTATCGGTCGTCGGGGATGGAACGAGCAGTACTTC. The chain has TRBV19 and TRBJ2-7; D possibly corresponds to TRBD2 (5 bases). Per germline, CDR1 LNHDA and CDR2 SQIVND (reference sequence). Trimming took off 3 bases at V and 5 bases at J, with 17 bases between the two ends. CDR3 length equals 15 residues.

The chain recombines TRBV5-1 with TRBJ1-2, with 7 nucleotides matching TRBD1. The CDR3 loop spans 16 amino acids. V shed 4 bases and J 6 bases; nucleotides not matched to a gene: 15. Germline V gene lookup returns CDR1 SGHRS and CDR2 YFSETQ. The CDR3 DNA reads as TGCGCCAGCAGCCCCCAGGTGGTGGTCGACAGGGATGGCTACACCTTC. As protein: CASSPQVVVDRDGYTF.

The chain combines TRBV4-1 with TRBJ2-3; tentatively, D is TRBD2 (7 bases). Trimming took off 11 bases at V and 1 base at J, with 13 bases between the two ends. The germline gives CDR1 MGHRA, CDR2 YSYEKL. The CDR3 spans 13 residues. CDR3 coding DNA: TGCGCCGGGGGGGCCCCCGGCACAGATACGCAGTATTTT. Protein product: CAGGAPGTDTQYF.

This clone occurred a few times. This chain connects TRBV9 to TRBJ1-2; no clear D. In germline, CDR1 is SGDLS, CDR2 YYNGEE. This CDR3 comprises 12 residues. V lost 3 bases and J lost 0, with 3 bases in between. CDR3 nucleotides: TGTGCCAGCAGCGCAGCTAACTATGGCTACACCTTC. It is translated as CASSAANYGYTF.

This chain joins TRBV5-1 and TRBJ1-1; 8 positions agree with TRBD1. Looked up from germline, CDR1 is SGHRS and CDR2 is YFSETQ. CDR3 length: 15 amino acids. Trimming cost V 0 bases and J 8 bases; bases outside gene matches: 9. The chain's CDR3 is CASSLAGDGTGEAFF. CDR3 nucleotides: TGCGCCAGCAGCTTGGCGGGGGACGGGACAGGAGAAGCTTTCTTT.

V usage is TRBV5-1 and J usage is TRBJ1-2; D is unclear. Trimming shortened V by 0 bases and J by 3 bases, and 21 bases separated the two germline ends. The CDR3 sequence is 18 residues long. Per the germline V gene, CDR1 is SGHRS and CDR2 is YFSETQ. The CDR3 nucleotides are TGCGCCAGCAGCTTGGCAGTATATCTCCCGGGATTCGACTATGGCTACACCTTC. Protein sequence: CASSLAVYLPGFDYGYTF.

The count of this clone is one. The V gene is TRBV7-2, the J gene TRBJ2-7, with 12 positions matching TRBD2. Germline V lookup: CDR1 SGHTA, CDR2 FQGNSA. Trimming at V came to 2 bases and at J to 12 bases, leaving 11 bases not matched to a gene. This CDR3 comprises 15 residues. The CDR3 spells CASSLSRLAGGEGYF. The CDR3 nucleotides read TGTGCCAGCAGCTTAAGTCGTCTAGCGGGGGGGGAGGGGTACTTC.

This clone came up once. The chain combines TRBV27 with TRBJ2-3; D is uncertain. Germline V lookup: CDR1 MNHEY, CDR2 SMNVEV (reference sequence). V gave up 2 bases and J gave up 5 bases, with 8 bases separating them. The CDR3 has 13 amino acids. As DNA, the CDR3 is TGTGCCAGCAGTTTAGGAGTTATAGATACGCAGTATTTT. Protein: CASSLGVIDTQYF.